The 25 T cell receptor beta chains given below trace back to one sample, sequenced in a study of blood T cell repertoires in COVID-19. Sequencing used immunoSEQ multiplex PCR; TCRdb keeps in-frame clones, though not all of them. The repertoire includes some 290,000 clones, 85% to 90% of them detected once, and around 0.97% sits in the top ten. Sequencing was performed on peripheral blood. The receptor source for this set is a woman aged 40 to 50 with COVID-19, enrolled during active disease.

The chain combines TRBV5-1 with TRBJ1-2, with 7 bases identical to TRBD1. Germline CDR1 and CDR2: SGHRS and YFSETQ. V gave up 0 bases and J gave up 2 bases; unmatched junction bases: 10. This CDR3 region has 17 residues. CDR3 DNA sequence: TGCGCCAGCAGCTTGGGATACCACAGGGGAGTAAACTATGGCTACACCTTC. It translates to CASSLGYHRGVNYGYTF.

The rearrangement links TRBV6-5 to TRBJ2-3; 8 positions match TRBD2. The CDR3 is 12 amino acids. Germline CDR1 reads MNHEY; CDR2 reads SVGAGI. The V and J ends lost 6 bases and 10 bases, in that order; junction bases with no gene match: 6. CDR3 protein: CASSDRLAPQYF. The CDR3 DNA reads TGTGCCAGCAGCGACCGACTAGCGCCGCAGTATTTT.

The V gene is TRBV11-2, the J gene TRBJ2-7; tentative D call: TRBD2 (5 bases). V was shortened by 5 bases and J by 3 bases, with 23 bases between the two germline ends. Germline CDR1 SGHAT, CDR2 FQNNGV. This CDR3 region has 17 residues. CDR3 DNA sequence: TGTGCCAGCAGCCCAATAAATCGTGGGAACGCGGGCTACGAGCAGTACTTC. Translated, it gives CASSPINRGNAGYEQYF.

The V call is TRBV18, the J call TRBJ1-5; D remains ambiguous. In germline, CDR1 is KGHSH, CDR2 LQKENI. V was clipped by 3 bases and J by 5 bases, with 8 bases between them. The CDR3 length is 13 residues. The CDR3 spells CASSPRRDQPQHF. CDR3 sequence (DNA): TGTGCCAGCTCACCCAGGAGGGATCAGCCCCAGCATTTT.

This clone is a singleton in its sample. V usage is TRBV10-3 and J usage is TRBJ2-7, with TRBD2 matching 7 bases. The CDR3 loop spans 14 amino acids. V was pared by 8 bases and J by 0 bases, with 7 bases of the junction left unmatched. Germline V gives CDR1 ENHRY, CDR2 SYGVKD. Here the CDR3 DNA reads TGTGCCATCGCGAACGGGAGGAGCTCCTACGAGCAGTACTTC. Translated: CAIANGRSSYEQYF.

The rearrangement joins TRBV9 to TRBJ1-2; TRBD1 aligns across 8 bases. This CDR3 is 14 amino acids long. Germline V gives CDR1 SGDLS, CDR2 YYNGEE. V was clipped by 3 bases and J by 8 bases; unmatched bases: 9. The CDR3 reads CASSAQTGEGGYTF. CDR3 nucleotides: TGTGCCAGCAGCGCTCAGACAGGGGAAGGCGGCTACACCTTC.

The genes are TRBV9 and TRBJ2-3, with D possibly being TRBD2 (6 bases). V shed 0 bases and J shed 8 bases, with 10 bases lying between them. This CDR3 contains 13 residues. CDR1 and CDR2 from the germline V gene are SGDLS and YYNGEE. CDR3 sequence (DNA): TGTGCCAGCAGCGTAGAGGGGCGGGGTACGCAGTATTTT. Residues: CASSVEGRGTQYF.

This sequence joins TRBV7-3 and TRBJ2-3; D uncertain. The V and J ends lost 0 bases and 2 bases respectively, with 9 bases between them. CDR1 is SGHTA, CDR2 FQGTGA, per germline. The CDR3 spans 15 residues. For the CDR3, the DNA is TGTGCCAGCAGCTTAACGGCCAGAATCACAGATACGCAGTATTTT. Protein sequence: CASSLTARITDTQYF.

The chain recombines TRBV19 with TRBJ1-2; TRBD1 agrees at 8 bases. The germline V gene encodes CDR1 LNHDA and CDR2 SQIVND (reference sequence). The CDR3 totals 13 residues. V dropped 6 bases and J dropped 7; count of bases not matched to a gene: 7. The CDR3 here is CASRGQGGRGYTF. The CDR3 DNA reads as TGTGCCAGTAGAGGACAGGGCGGTCGTGGCTACACCTTC.

A word on this clone: The germline gene is not matched at one end of the junction; a read error may be the cause. The CDR3, as DNA: TGTGCTAGCAGCTTCCGACTAGCGGAATCCTACAATGAGCAGTTCTTC. Encoded protein: CASSFRLAESYNEQFF. The V and J genes are TRBV7-7 and TRBJ2-1; 9 bases map to TRBD2. The germline gives CDR1 SSHAT, CDR2 FNYEAQ (reference sequence). CDR3 size: 16 residues.

The V call is TRBV5-6, the J call TRBJ1-4, with 8 bases fitting TRBD1. Germline CDR1 and CDR2: SGHDT and YYEEEE. The V segment lost 3 bases and the J segment 4 bases; nucleotides outside the gene matches: 5. The CDR3 consists of 15 residues. The CDR3 nucleotides read TGTGCCAGCAGCTCTACAGGGGGTGGTAATGAAAAACTGTTTTTT. Residues: CASSSTGGGNEKLFF.

J is TRBJ2-3 and V is TRBV28; TRBD2 is a possible D gene (6 bases). Trimming removed 6 bases from V and 4 bases from J, with 11 bases in between. Germline CDR1 and CDR2: MDHEN and SYDVKM. The CDR3 loop spans 13 amino acids. CDR3 DNA: TGTGCCAGCAGCCCCCCGGGGGCAGATACGCAGTATTTT. Its protein product is CASSPPGADTQYF.

The chain carries TRBV7-3 and TRBJ1-4; no firm D call. Germline CDR1 and CDR2: SGHTA and FQGTGA. Trimming shortened V by 2 bases and J by 2 bases, and 9 bases separated the two germline ends. This CDR3 is built from 15 residues. CDR3 sequence reads: CASSLAGFTNEKLFF. Here the CDR3 DNA reads TGTGCCAGCAGCTTAGCGGGGTTCACTAATGAAAAACTGTTTTTT.

The chain uses TRBV5-1 and TRBJ1-5; 11 bases map to TRBD1. V lost 3 bases and J lost 5; bases outside the gene matches: 1. CDR3 length: 14 amino acids. The germline gives CDR1 SGHRS, CDR2 YFSETQ. The DNA for the CDR3 is TGCGCCAGCAGCTGGGGACAGGGGGATCAGCCCCAGCATTTT. Its translation: CASSWGQGDQPQHF.

Notes on this clone: In the same sample, other DNA sequences code for this CDR3. This chain joins TRBV9 and TRBJ2-7, with TRBD1 matching over 8 bases. The CDR3 is 14 residues long. Germline CDR1 reads SGDLS; CDR2 reads YYNGEE. J gave up 3 bases and V 0 bases, and 2 bases lay outside the gene matches. The CDR3 is CASSVGQGNYEQYF. CDR3 DNA: TGTGCCAGCAGCGTAGGACAGGGGAACTACGAGCAGTACTTC.

The chain combines TRBV10-3 with TRBJ1-2, with D perhaps matching TRBD1 (5 bases). V was shortened by 3 bases and J by 14 bases, with 19 bases between the two germline ends. CDR3 length: 13 amino acids. Germline CDR1 and CDR2: ENHRY and SYGVKD. The CDR3 bases are TGTGCCATCAGTGAAAGTCCAGACAGCCTTCAAACCTTC. The encoded protein is CAISESPDSLQTF.

The chain is built from TRBV4-3 and TRBJ2-1; 9 bases agree with TRBD1. The CDR3 sequence is 16 residues long. The ends lost 0 bases at V and 8 bases at J; junction bases unmatched: 8. Per the germline V gene, CDR1 is LGHNA and CDR2 is YSLEER. The CDR3 DNA is TGCGCCAGCAGCCAAGAAGTACAGGGGGCGATGTATGAGCAGTTCTTC. It translates to CASSQEVQGAMYEQFF.

This rearrangement joins TRBV7-9 to TRBJ1-6; the match to TRBD1 covers 9 bases. Germline V gene sequence: CDR1 SEHNR, CDR2 FQNEAQ (reference sequence). Trimming took 3 bases from V and 14 from J; bases not matched to a gene: 5. CDR3 length: 13 residues. CDR3: CASSFSDRGSLHF. DNA of the CDR3: TGTGCCAGCAGCTTTTCCGACAGGGGGTCCCTCCACTTT.

This clone was observed a few times. The chain carries TRBV7-9 and TRBJ1-6; the D gene is possibly TRBD1 (5 bases). This CDR3 is 16 amino acids long. The V end lost 2 bases, the J end lost 2 bases, and 10 bases lay between the germline ends. Per the germline V gene, CDR1 is SEHNR and CDR2 is FQNEAQ (reference sequence). The DNA for the CDR3 is TGTGCCAGCAGCTTAAGCGGGGCCCCCTATAATTCACCCCTCCACTTT. This sequence encodes CASSLSGAPYNSPLHF.

The V gene is TRBV5-1, the J gene TRBJ2-5, with a weak D call TRBD2 (5 bases). Trimming stripped 2 bases from V and 5 bases from J, with 10 bases between. This CDR3 contains 13 residues. The germline gives CDR1 SGHRS, CDR2 YFSETQ. The CDR3 DNA reads TGCGCCAGCAGCTTACCGGGCGGGGAGACCCAGTACTTC. It yields the protein CASSLPGGETQYF.

This clone occurred a few times. This chain joins TRBV4-2 and TRBJ2-7; TRBD2 matches 14 bases. Germline V gene lookup returns CDR1 LGHNA and CDR2 YNFKEQ. The CDR3 is made up of 19 amino acids. V lost 1 base, J lost 3 bases, and 11 bases stayed unmatched. Here the CDR3 reads CASSQGLGLAGGGSYEQYF. CDR3 DNA: TGTGCCAGCAGCCAAGGCTTAGGACTAGCGGGGGGTGGCAGCTACGAGCAGTACTTC.

This clone showed up just a few times. This chain uses TRBV29-1 with TRBJ1-1, with TRBD1 as a possible D gene (6 bases). Germline CDR1 and CDR2: SQVTM and ANQGSEA. Trimming stripped 0 bases from V and 1 base from J, with 15 bases between. This CDR3 is built from 16 residues. In DNA, the CDR3 is TGCAGCGTTGAAGATCACGGGGGGCGAAAGAACACTGAAGCTTTCTTT. Residues: CSVEDHGGRKNTEAFF.

The rearrangement uses TRBV5-3 and TRBJ1-6; TRBD1 aligns across 10 bases. TRBV5-3 is filed as an ORF, its function uncertain. The CDR3 loop spans 18 amino acids. V gave up 5 bases and J gave up 0 bases; unmatched junction bases: 8. This chain's CDR3 is CARRPRTGGCSYNSPLHF. In nucleotides, the CDR3 is TGTGCCAGAAGACCTAGGACAGGGGGTTGCTCCTATAATTCACCCCTCCACTTT.

This chain links TRBV28 with TRBJ2-7, with D possibly matching TRBD2 (6 bases). Germline loops: CDR1 MDHEN, CDR2 SYDVKM. V lost 8 bases and J lost 0, with 17 bases in between. The CDR3 spans 15 residues. Here the CDR3 DNA reads TGTGCCAGCTCGGTGGGGGGTCAGAGCTCCTACGAGCAGTACTTC. It encodes CASSVGGQSSYEQYF.

The chain recombines TRBV6-5 with TRBJ2-7; TRBD1 matches 10 bases. Per the germline V gene, CDR1 is MNHEY and CDR2 is SVGAGI. This CDR3 contains 14 residues. CDR3 sequence (DNA): TGTGCTACCCACGCCGGGACAGGGGTGAACGAGCAGTACTTC. It encodes CATHAGTGVNEQYF.